The T cell receptor (beta chain) described here comes from a study of TIL therapy for anti-PD-1-resistant metastatic lung cancer. Sequencing used immunoSEQ v3. Survey-level samples got roughly 1.9 million read pairs; deep-level samples got roughly 4.5-6.5 million. Here immunoSEQ multiplex PCR was the method, and the copy in TCRdb shows in-frame clones only, minus some. The table includes more than 9,000 clones, about 61% detected once. This CDR3 has 15 amino acids. The germline gives CDR1 LNHNV, CDR2 YYDKDF (reference sequence). V lost 0 bases and J lost 5, with 11 bases in between. Time point described: pre-treatment sample, taken before nivolumab and TIL therapy. Tumor tissue came from excised metastases, mostly pleural nodules or supraclavicular lymph nodes. Patients then received nivolumab; progressors got lymphodepletion, TIL and IL-2.

The sample was tumor tissue, taken at baseline. The rearrangement uses TRBV15 and TRBJ2-1; D remains ambiguous. This TCR was sampled from a person aged 25-80 years with non-small cell lung cancer. The CDR3 bases are TGTGCCACCAGCAGAGAGAGTAGGGTAAACAATGAGCAGTTCTTC. It translates to CATSRESRVNNEQFF.